The 21 T cell receptor beta chains in this list originate from one sample, sequenced in a study of T cells in women clearing cervical HPV infection. Repertoires were generated with immunoSEQ multiplex PCR, while TCRdb's copy carries only in-frame clones and drops some. Its table lists fewer than 30,000 clones. The specimen was blood buffy coat. These receptors were collected from a woman aged 18 to 75 with a cervical HPV16 infection that either progressed to CIN3+ or cleared (not recorded which).

Worth noting for this clone: Read sequence stops 3 residues before the CDR3 end, and the germline J gene provides the missing end. The chain links TRBV10-3 to TRBJ1-2, with D possibly being TRBD1 (5 bases). Germline CDR1 and CDR2: ENHRY and SYGVKD. V lost 2 bases and J lost 3, with 16 bases in between. The CDR3 is 16 amino acids. The CDR3 here is CAISEGTGTLDYGYTF. The CDR3 DNA, read in part, is TGTGCCATCAGTGAGGGGACTGGGACGCTTGACTATGGC.

Points on this clone: The read gets to within 3 residues of the CDR3 end, and the germline J gene fills in the rest. The chain uses TRBV6-2 or TRBV6-3 and TRBJ2-7; TRBD2 might be the D (6 bases). Trimming pared 7 bases from V and 0 bases from J, leaving 10 bases between. This CDR3 has 13 residues. Germline V gene data show CDR1 as MNHEY and CDR2 as SVGEGT. The sequenced CDR3 bases are TGTGCCAGCATGGGCGGGAACTCCTACGAG. Its translation is CASMGGNSYE. The full CDR3 reads CASMGGNSYEQYF.

A word on this clone: From the germline J gene comes the end of the CDR3, since the read stops 3 residues before it. This sequence joins TRBV5-1 and TRBJ2-1; D perhaps matches TRBD2 (5 bases). The V end was cut by 0 bases, the J end by 0 bases, with 10 bases between. This CDR3 region has 16 residues. Looked up from germline, CDR1 is SGHRS and CDR2 is YFSETQ. The CDR3 loop reads CASSLDSGSSYNEQFF. The part of the CDR3 DNA that was read is TGCGCCAGCAGCTTGGACTCGGGGAGCTCCTACAATGAG.

Notes on this clone: From the germline J gene comes the end of the CDR3, since the read stops 3 residues before it. This sequence joins TRBV5-1 and TRBJ1-2; D ambiguous. Germline CDR1 is SGHRS and CDR2 is YFSETQ. The CDR3 covers 13 residues. Incomplete CDR3 DNA: TGCGCCAGCAGCTTGGGCCCCCGAGGTGAC. This translates into CASSLGPRGD. The CDR3 in full is CASSLGPRGDYTF.

For this clone: Coverage ceases 3 residues before the CDR3 finishes, and the germline J gene fills in the end. The chain combines TRBV18 with TRBJ2-1, with 8 nucleotides matching TRBD2. CDR1 KGHSH and CDR2 LQKENI come from the germline V gene. This CDR3 spans 15 amino acids. With 4 bases clipped from V and 0 bases from J, the junction kept 2 bases outside the gene matches. This CDR3 reads CASSQAGDSYNEQFF. The sequenced part of the CDR3 DNA is TGTGCCAGCTCACAAGCGGGAGACTCCTACAATGAG.

Regarding this clone: Read sequence stops 3 residues before the CDR3 end, and the germline J gene provides the missing end. The V and J genes are TRBV5-1 and TRBJ1-3; 10 bases match TRBD1. Germline V lookup: CDR1 SGHRS, CDR2 YFSETQ. V lost 4 bases, J lost 3 bases, and 13 bases stayed unmatched. The CDR3 is 18 residues long. The CDR3 bases that were read are TGCGCCAGCAGCCCCAATGCGATGACAGGGGGCGGTGGAAACACC. Translating it yields CASSPNAMTGGGGNT. The whole CDR3 reads CASSPNAMTGGGGNTIYF.

Concerning this clone itself: The read comes to an end 3 residues before the CDR3 does, leaving the germline J gene to fill in the end. The chain recombines TRBV2 with TRBJ2-7, with TRBD2 identical over 15 bases. CDR3 length: 18 residues. V was clipped by 5 bases and J by 6 bases; unmatched bases: 14. CDR1 and CDR2 from the germline V gene are SNHLY and FYNNEI. The sequenced part of the CDR3 DNA is TGTGCCAGCAGTTTAGGACTAGCGGGGGGGCCTGAGTTCTCCGAG. Amino acids: CASSLGLAGGPEFSE. The entire CDR3 protein reads CASSLGLAGGPEFSEQYF. Variable domain in full (rest from reference TRBV2 and TRBJ2-7): EPEVTQTPSHQVTQMGQEVILRCVPISNHLYFYWYRQILGQKVEFLVSFYNNEISEKSEIFDDQFSVERPDGSNFTLKIRSTKLEDSAMYFCASSLGLAGGPEFSEQYFGPGTRLTVT.

This CDR3 is CASSEIRAGGETQYF. The sequenced CDR3 bases are TGTGCCAGCAGTGAAATTAGGGCAGGGGGAGAGACC. The chain uses TRBV6-1 and TRBJ2-5, with 7 positions matching TRBD1. The read is 3 residues too short to cover the CDR3 end, so that end is filled in from the germline J gene. V shed 2 bases and J 4 bases; nucleotides not matched to a gene: 7. CDR3 size: 15 residues. Germline V CDR1 and CDR2: MNHNS, SASEGT.

In the case of this clone: The CDR3 extends 3 residues past the end of the read, so its final part is completed from the germline J gene. The rearrangement uses TRBV11-3 and TRBJ2-5, with D uncertain. The CDR3 has 14 residues. Trimming removed 1 base from V and 2 bases from J, with 8 bases in between. Germline V gives CDR1 SGHNT, CDR2 YENEEA. CDR3 bases read: TGTGCCAGCAGCTTAGGTGCAGGACAAGAGACC. This codes for CASSLGAGQET. The whole CDR3 region reads CASSLGAGQETQYF.

Points on this clone: The read halts 3 residues ahead of the CDR3 end, with the missing end drawn from the germline J gene. The chain links TRBV9 to TRBJ2-3, with 11 bases matching TRBD2. J gave up 6 bases and V 3 bases, and 6 bases lay outside the gene matches. The CDR3 covers 15 residues. Germline CDR1 and CDR2: SGDLS and YYNGEE. The part of the CDR3 DNA that was read is TGTGCCAGCAGCGCGTTAGCGGGGGGGCACGATACG. It codes for CASSALAGGHDT. The CDR3 in full is CASSALAGGHDTQYF.

Note on this clone: The sequence runs out 3 residues before the end of the CDR3; the remainder is reconstructed from the germline J gene. J is TRBJ2-7 and V is TRBV14; 7 nucleotides line up with TRBD2. With 1 base clipped from V and 1 base from J, the junction kept 4 bases outside the gene matches. This CDR3 has 15 residues. CDR1 is SGHDN, CDR2 FVKESK, per germline. CDR3 in amino acids: CASSQGLAESYEQYF. The CDR3 bases that were read are TGTGCCAGCAGCCAAGGTCTAGCGGAGTCCTACGAG.

Regarding this clone: With the read ending 3 residues before the CDR3 end, the germline J gene is used to fill in that end. V usage is TRBV5-6 and J usage is TRBJ2-4; D is possibly TRBD1 (6 bases). This CDR3 contains 14 residues. Per germline, CDR1 SGHDT and CDR2 YYEEEE. V lost 4 bases, J lost 9 bases, and 17 bases lay in between. The sequenced part of the CDR3 DNA is TGTGCCAGCAGCATAGGGACAACCAGGGGCATT. Translated, it gives CASSIGTTRGI. The whole CDR3 protein is CASSIGTTRGIQYF.

Of note for this clone: The CDR3 end falls 3 residues outside the read, so it is completed with the germline J gene. The gene calls are TRBV2 and TRBJ2-3, with 7 bases identical to TRBD2. J lost 1 base, V lost 6 bases, and 7 bases had no gene match. CDR3 length: 15 amino acids. Germline V gene lookup returns CDR1 SNHLY and CDR2 FYNNEI. The CDR3 here is CASRPGLAGTDTQYF. The CDR3 bases that were read are TGTGCCAGCAGGCCCGGGCTAGCGGGCACAGATACG.

Notes on this clone: The CDR3 end lies 3 residues beyond the end of the read and is filled in from the germline J gene. The chain combines TRBV5-1 with TRBJ2-2, with D maybe TRBD1 (5 bases). Germline V lookup: CDR1 SGHRS, CDR2 YFSETQ. CDR3 size: 15 residues. The sequenced CDR3 bases are TGCGCCAGCAGCTTGGGCAGGGAAACTAATTCACCG. It translates to CASSLGRETNSP. The entire CDR3 reads CASSLGRETNSPLFF. The full variable domain, rest sourced from reference TRBV5-1 and TRBJ2-2, is KAGVTQTPRYLIKTRGQQVTLSCSPISGHRSVSWYQQTPGQGLQFLFEYFSETQRNKGNFPGRFSGRQFSNSRSEMNVSTLELGDSALYLCASSLGRETNSPLFFGEGSRLTVL.

As for this clone: The read terminates 3 residues ahead of where the CDR3 ends, so the germline J gene completes it. The gene calls are TRBV29-1 and TRBJ2-7, with D possibly being TRBD1 (6 bases). The CDR3 sequence is 12 residues long. Trimming pared 6 bases from V and 5 bases from J, leaving 14 bases between. Germline CDR1 and CDR2: SQVTM and ANQGSEA. Here the CDR3 reads CSVRDTVDEQYF. CDR3 DNA (partial): TGCAGCGTCCGGGACACCGTTGACGAG.

Worth noting for this clone: Read coverage stops 3 residues before the CDR3 terminus; the germline J gene supplies the remainder. The J gene is TRBJ2-3, the V gene TRBV30; 7 bases are shared with TRBD2. The CDR3 runs to 15 residues. CDR1 is GTSNPN and CDR2 is SVGIG in the germline V gene (reference sequence). Here the CDR3 reads CAWRLRGRGLETQYF. The DNA read from the CDR3 is TGTGCCTGGAGGCTGCGCGGGAGAGGATTGGAGACG. Full variable domain (remainder filled in from reference TRBV30 and TRBJ2-3): SQTIHQWPATLVQPVGSPLSLECTVEGTSNPNLYWYRQAAGRGLQLLFYSVGIGQISSEVPQNLSASRPQDRQFILSSKKLLLSDSGFYLCAWRLRGRGLETQYFGPGTRLTVL.

As for this clone: The read terminates 3 residues ahead of where the CDR3 ends, so the germline J gene completes it. The chain uses TRBV5-4 and TRBJ2-7; no definite D call. Trimming shortened V by 1 base and J by 2 bases, and 7 bases separated the two germline ends. Germline CDR1 reads SGHNT; CDR2 reads YYREEE (reference sequence). The CDR3 loop spans 13 amino acids. The CDR3 bases that were read are TGTGCCAGCAGCTTGAGCCGTGCCTACGAG. This codes for CASSLSRAYE. From start to end, the CDR3 is CASSLSRAYEQYF.

On this clone: The CDR3 goes on 3 residues after the read ends, and that part is filled in from the germline J gene. This chain connects TRBV7-7 to TRBJ2-3; the D gene is possibly TRBD1 (6 bases). Germline CDR1 and CDR2: SSHAT and FNYEAQ (reference sequence). The CDR3 length is 15 residues. CDR3 region: CASSLVRGSGETQYF. Incomplete CDR3 DNA: TGTGCCAGCAGCTTAGTAAGGGGGTCCGGTGAGACG.

Remarks on this clone: The read falls 3 residues short of the CDR3 end, and the missing part is taken from the germline J gene. This rearrangement joins TRBV2 to TRBJ2-7, with TRBD2 matching over 9 bases. J lost 2 bases, V lost 2 bases, and 4 bases had no gene match. The CDR3 runs to 15 residues. CDR1 SNHLY and CDR2 FYNNEI come from the germline V gene. The sequenced part of the CDR3 DNA is TGTGCCAGCAGTGAACTGGTAGCGGGAGCCTACGAG. Its translation is CASSELVAGAYE. The whole CDR3 is CASSELVAGAYEQYF.

Regarding this clone: The read comes to an end 3 residues before the CDR3 does, leaving the germline J gene to fill in the end. This chain connects TRBV19 to TRBJ1-5; D gene unclear. V was shortened by 11 bases and J by 4 bases, with 15 bases between the two germline ends. CDR1 is LNHDA, CDR2 SQIVND, per germline (reference sequence). This CDR3 contains 13 residues. The CDR3 is CASNRGVNQPQHF. The CDR3 DNA, read in part, is TGTGCCTCCAATCGCGGGGTAAATCAGCCC.

Note on this clone: Read data end 3 residues before the CDR3 end; the end is taken from the germline J gene. The chain couples TRBV11-2 to TRBJ2-3, with D perhaps assigned TRBD1 or TRBD2 (6 bases each). This CDR3 contains 12 residues. Per the germline V gene, CDR1 is SGHAT and CDR2 is FQNNGV. V lost 8 bases and J 6 bases, leaving 12 bases between the germline ends. This CDR3 reads CASGGTTDTQYF. Partial CDR3 DNA: TGTGCCAGCGGAGGGACAACTGATACG.